This TCR beta chain is from a study of T-cell reconstitution after alpha-beta-depleted transplantation in children (dated by TCRdb to between 2015 and 2016). Study-level background: T-cell immune reconstitution after TCRalphabeta/CD19-depleted allogeneic hematopoietic cell transplantation in children was quantitatively tracked in the study by means of TCR repertoire profiling.

From its cysteine to its phenylalanine, the CDR3 spans 14 amino acids. The CDR3 DNA has 42 bases and is translated from base 1. Based on the germline V gene (reference sequence), the CDR1 and CDR2 sequences are SEHNR and FQNEAQ. The germline ends are 10 bases apart after V is trimmed by 3 bases and J by 2 bases. The library was obtained by PCR. Sequenced on an Illumina HiSeq 2500. To normalize quantification of the TCRbeta repertoire, the TCR libraries were built with molecular barcoding that relied on unique molecular identifiers. The public reads were quality trimmed at Q25 with fastp and then assembled into clones with MiXCR by TCRdb, keeping productive beta chains. Identical CDR3 proteins give one entry, which carries the most common genes and DNA. The sample table records hundreds of thousands of distinct CDR3 sequences; 16% of these occur just once. Clones ranked in the top ten supply 1.1% of the sample.

As for this clonotype: No cognate antigen has been identified for it. No base quality values were provided; no much bigger clone lies one nucleotide off.

The clonotype originates from a human donor who donated a stem cell graft to a child with acute myeloid leukemia. The chain links TRBV7-9 with TRBJ1-2; no D gene call is confident. The starting material was PBMCs from the stem cell graft donor, obtained from the stem cell graft. In nucleotide form, the sequence is TGTGCCAGCAGCTTTCAAGGACCGAACTATGGCTACACCTTC. It codes for CASSFQGPNYGYTF.